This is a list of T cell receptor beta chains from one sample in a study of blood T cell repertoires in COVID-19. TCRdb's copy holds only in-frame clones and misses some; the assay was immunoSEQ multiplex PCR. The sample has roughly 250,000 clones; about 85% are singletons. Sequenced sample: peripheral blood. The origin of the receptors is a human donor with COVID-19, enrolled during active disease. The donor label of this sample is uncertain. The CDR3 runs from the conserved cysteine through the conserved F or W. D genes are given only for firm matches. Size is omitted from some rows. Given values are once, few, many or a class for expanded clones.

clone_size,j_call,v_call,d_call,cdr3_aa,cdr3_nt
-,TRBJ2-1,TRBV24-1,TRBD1,CATSDDRGRDGIDEQFF,TGTGCCACCAGTGACGACAGGGGTAGGGATGGGATTGATGAGCAGTTCTTC
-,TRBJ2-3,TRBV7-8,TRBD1,CASSLGRGQSTDTQYF,TGTGCCAGCAGCTTGGGCCGGGGACAGAGCACAGATACGCAGTATTTT
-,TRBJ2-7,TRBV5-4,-,CASSLGLQGSYEQYF,TGTGCCAGCAGCTTGGGGTTGCAGGGCTCCTACGAGCAGTACTTC
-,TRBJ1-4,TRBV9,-,CASSRTGTREEKLFF,TGTGCCAGCAGCCGGACGGGGACAAGGGAGGAAAAACTGTTTTTT
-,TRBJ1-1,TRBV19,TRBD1,CASTPGQTNTEAFF,TGTGCCAGTACCCCGGGACAGACGAACACTGAAGCTTTCTTT
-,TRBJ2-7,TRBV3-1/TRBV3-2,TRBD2,CASSQGLAGGPWEQYF,TGTGCCAGCAGCCAAGGACTAGCGGGAGGGCCTTGGGAGCAGTACTTC
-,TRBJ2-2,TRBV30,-,CAWSRGATNTGELFF,TGTGCCTGGAGTCGGGGAGCCACGAACACCGGGGAGCTGTTTTTT
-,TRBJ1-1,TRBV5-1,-,CASSLRAVNTEAFF,TGCGCCAGCAGCTTGCGCGCGGTGAACACTGAAGCTTTCTTT
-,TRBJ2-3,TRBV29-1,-,CSVEETGADTQYF,TGCAGCGTTGAAGAGACAGGAGCAGATACGCAGTATTTT
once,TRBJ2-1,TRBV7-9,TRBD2,CASSPHLAGGYAVEQFF,TGTGCCAGCAGCCCACACCTAGCGGGAGGGTACGCGGTAGAGCAGTTCTTC
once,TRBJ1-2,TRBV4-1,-,CASSQGAEQSDGYTF,TGCGCCAGCAGCCAAGGAGCCGAGCAATCTGATGGCTACACCTTC
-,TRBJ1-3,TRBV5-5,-,CASSTLAGGNTIYF,TGTGCCAGCAGCACCTTAGCGGGGGGAAACACCATATATTTT
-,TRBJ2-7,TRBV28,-,CASNQYRDEQYF,TGTGCCAGCAACCAGTACAGGGACGAGCAGTACTTC
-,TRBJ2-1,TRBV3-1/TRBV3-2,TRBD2,CASSHPRGSNGNEQFF,TGTGCCAGCAGCCACCCTCGCGGGAGTAATGGCAATGAGCAGTTCTTC
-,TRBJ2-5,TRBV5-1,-,CASSLGQAAQETQYF,TGCGCCAGCAGCTTGGGACAGGCGGCACAAGAGACCCAGTACTTC
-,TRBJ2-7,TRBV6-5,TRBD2,CASSLGLAGVPEQYF,TGTGCCAGCAGTCTTGGACTAGCGGGAGTCCCCGAGCAGTACTTC
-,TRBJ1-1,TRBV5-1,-,CASSLRTGSNTEAFF,TGCGCCAGCAGCTTACGCACAGGGTCGAACACTGAAGCTTTCTTT
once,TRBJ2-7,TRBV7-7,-,CASSQDPGSGGEQYF,TGTGCTAGCAGCCAAGACCCGGGGTCCGGGGGAGAGCAGTACTTC
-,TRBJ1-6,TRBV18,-,CASSSSGDNSPLHF,TGTGCCAGCTCAAGCTCAGGGGACAATTCACCCCTCCACTTT
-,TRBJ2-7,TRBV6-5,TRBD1,CASSYSHGTGDEQYF,TGTGCCAGCAGTTACTCGCACGGGACAGGGGACGAGCAGTACTTC
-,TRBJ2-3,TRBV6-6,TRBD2,CASSPQGLAGGGTDTQYF,TGTGCCAGCAGTCCCCAAGGACTAGCGGGAGGTGGCACAGATACGCAGTATTTT
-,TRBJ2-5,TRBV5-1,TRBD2,CASSLLAGQETQYF,TGCGCCAGCAGCTTACTAGCGGGGCAAGAGACCCAGTACTTC
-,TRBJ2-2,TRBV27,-,CASSLWRSNTGELFF,TGTGCCAGCAGTTTATGGCGGTCGAACACCGGGGAGCTGTTTTTT
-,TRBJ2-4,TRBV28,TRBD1,CASSPTGVLQYF,TGTGCCAGCAGCCCTACAGGGGTTCTTCAGTACTTC
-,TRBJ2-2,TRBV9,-,CASSPRLTGELFF,TGTGCCAGCAGCCCTAGACTCACCGGGGAGCTGTTTTTT
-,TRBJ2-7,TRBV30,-,CAWSVGEAAYEQYF,TGTGCCTGGAGTGTGGGGGAGGCCGCCTACGAGCAGTACTTC
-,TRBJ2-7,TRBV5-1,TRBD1,CASSLGALDRGTYEQYF,TGCGCCAGCAGCTTGGGCGCTCTGGACAGGGGTACCTACGAGCAGTACTTC
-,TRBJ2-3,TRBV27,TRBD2,CASSPRWGGADTQYF,TGTGCCAGCAGTCCCCGGTGGGGGGGTGCAGATACGCAGTATTTT
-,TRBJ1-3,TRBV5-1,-,CASSLPDSTSGNTIYF,TGCGCCAGCAGCCTTCCGGACAGCACTTCTGGAAACACCATATATTTT
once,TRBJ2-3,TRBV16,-,CASSKASSTDTQYF,TGTGCCAGCAGCAAAGCTAGCAGCACAGATACGCAGTATTTT
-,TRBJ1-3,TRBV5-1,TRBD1,CASSPRQGTSGNTIYF,TGCGCCAGCAGCCCACGACAGGGTACCTCGGGGAACACCATATATTTT
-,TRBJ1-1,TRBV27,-,CASGLGSTEAFF,TGTGCCAGCGGACTTGGTAGCACTGAAGCTTTCTTT
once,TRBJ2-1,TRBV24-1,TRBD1,CATSPGTGVLDEQFF,TGTGCCACCAGCCCCGGGACAGGGGTTTTGGATGAGCAGTTCTTC
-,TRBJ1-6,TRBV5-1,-,CASSLAGGEDSPLHF,TGCGCCAGCAGCTTGGCCGGGGGAGAGGACTCACCCCTCCACTTT
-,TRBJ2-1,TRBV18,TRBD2,CASSPRLAGVGSYNEQFF,TGTGCCAGCTCACCACGCCTAGCGGGAGTGGGGTCCTACAATGAGCAGTTCTTC
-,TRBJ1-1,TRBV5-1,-,CASSLGAVFLSEAFF,TGCGCCAGCAGCTTGGGGGCCGTTTTTTTGTCTGAAGCTTTCTTT
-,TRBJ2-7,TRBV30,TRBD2,CAVGGREFYEQYF,TGTGCTGTCGGCGGGAGGGAATTCTACGAGCAGTACTTC
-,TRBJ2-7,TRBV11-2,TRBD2,CASSLGLAASYEQYF,TGTGCCAGCAGCTTAGGCCTAGCGGCCTCCTACGAGCAGTACTTC
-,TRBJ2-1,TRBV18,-,CASSLGIRTIGGDEQFF,TGTGCCAGCTCACTAGGGATTAGGACTATTGGCGGCGATGAGCAGTTCTTC
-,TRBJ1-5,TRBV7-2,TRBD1,CASSLGTELYSNQPQHF,TGTGCCAGCAGCCTCGGGACAGAGCTATATAGCAATCAGCCCCAGCATTTT
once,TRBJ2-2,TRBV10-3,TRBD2,CAISESSSGRAGTGELFF,TGTGCCATCAGTGAGTCGAGTAGCGGGAGGGCCGGAACCGGGGAGCTGTTTTTT
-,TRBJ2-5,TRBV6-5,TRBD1,CASSYGTGQETQYF,TGTGCCAGCAGTTATGGGACAGGGCAAGAGACCCAGTACTTC
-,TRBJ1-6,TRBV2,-,CASSVTEDSNSPLHF,TGTGCCAGCAGTGTTACGGAGGACTCCAATTCACCCCTCCACTTT
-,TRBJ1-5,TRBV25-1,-,CASSSGLLSNQPQHF,TGTGCCAGCAGTTCAGGGCTACTTAGCAATCAGCCCCAGCATTTT
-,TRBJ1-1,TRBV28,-,CASSLFGGGYTEAFF,TGTGCCAGCAGTTTATTCGGGGGTGGTTACACTGAAGCTTTCTTT
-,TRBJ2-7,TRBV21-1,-,CASSTAYEQYF,TGTGCCAGCAGCACCGCCTACGAGCAGTACTTC
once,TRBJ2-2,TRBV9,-,CASSAPFDSRPTGELFF,TGTGCCAGCAGCGCCCCGTTTGACTCGAGACCCACCGGGGAGCTGTTTTTT
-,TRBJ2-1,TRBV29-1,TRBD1,CSVSGTGVYNEQFF,TGCAGCGTATCCGGGACAGGGGTCTACAATGAGCAGTTCTTC
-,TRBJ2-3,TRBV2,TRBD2,CASSPSGTSGRRTDTQYF,TGTGCCAGCAGTCCTTCCGGGACTAGCGGGAGAAGGACAGATACGCAGTATTTT
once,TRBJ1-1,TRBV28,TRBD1,CASGDRALNTEAFF,TGTGCCAGCGGGGACAGGGCATTGAACACTGAAGCTTTCTTT
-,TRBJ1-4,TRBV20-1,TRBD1,CSVGQYEKLFF,TGCAGTGTGGGACAGTATGAAAAACTGTTTTTT